This T cell receptor beta chain was observed in a study of T cell responses to AZD1222 COVID-19 vaccine (dated by TCRdb to about 2021). Looking at the study overall: A total of more than 230 trial participants underwent TCR sequencing, of whom around 210 had received two doses of AZD1222 and some 25 had received two doses of the MenACWY control vaccine. Trial participants were enrolled by age into 18-55, 56-69 and 70-plus year subgroups, with about 150, 27 and 61 TCR-sequenced participants respectively. General conclusions and limits of the study: Spike-specific TCR breadth and depth rose significantly after two AZD1222 doses compared with day 0 and with MenACWY recipients. Participants were mostly white British and included more females than males, and it was suggested by the authors that clonal diversity may have been underestimated. The 56-69-year group was small, and its depth increase did not reach significance, likely because of low power. Only five to seven AZD1222 recipients were SARS-CoV-2 seropositive at baseline, limiting conclusions about previously exposed vaccinees. Because no day 14 peak-response samples were available, the repertoires could be characterized only after the peak T cell response. The whole spike protein was spanned by vaccine-associated CD4 TCRs, and dominant responses were seen in regions 160-218 and 743-854. Nearly half of unique spike-specific TCRs reportedly recognized epitopes outside regions mutated in the B.1.351 and B.1.1.7 variants.

As concerns this clone: No cognate antigen has been identified for it. No clone much larger than this one lies a single base away; base qualities are absent.

Sequences LGHNA (CDR1) and YSLEER (CDR2) are obtained from the germline V gene. V loses 0 bases, J loses 9 bases, and the germline ends lie 15 bases apart. From cysteine to phenylalanine, the CDR3 is 15 amino acids long. Just CDR3 DNA is preserved here, 45 bases in frame from base 1. In light of the paper, this sample's time point label describes: about 28 days (+/-7) after the second vaccine dose. AZD1222 recipients whose second dose came at about 4 weeks and those whose second dose came at about 12 weeks were combined into one group, since spike-specific TCR depth and breadth did not differ between the two schedules. The vaccinee samples were drawn from two UK trials, COV001 and COV002, one of which was a single-blind randomized controlled phase 2/3 trial testing AZD1222 (ChAdOx1 nCoV-19) in healthy adults. Trial participant PBMC samples were collected at day 0 and day 28 after the second dose for TCRbeta chain sequencing.

The CDR3 regions of human TCRbeta chains were analyzed by immunosequencing. The original pipeline was this. Repertoire TCRs were checked for matches against a reference library of SARS-CoV-2-specific TCRs that had been generated using the MIRA antigen-specificity platform. Breadth was defined as the fraction of unique TCRs that were SARS-CoV-2-associated. Depth was defined as the fraction of total T cells that were SARS-CoV-2-associated. Each spike-specific TCR was assigned to its reactive spike region and to a CD4 or CD8 class using the MIRA data. Log10-transformed breadth and depth values were compared by one-way ANOVA with Sidak's multiple comparisons tests. TCRdb holds this immuneACCESS table with in-frame rearrangements only. Some clones are missing; in checked studies, unresolved V genes explain under half, and the rest has no known cause. That table furnishes V, J and clone size, whereas the DNA furnished D and trimming. This sample has approximately 140,000 clones in its table, and roughly 92% of those were observed once. Less than 9.5% of the sample belongs to the ten largest clones.

The TCR was taken from an adult who received the AZD1222 COVID-19 vaccine. The chain links TRBV4-3 with TRBJ1-3, with the D gene too uncertain to name. The sequencing here drew on peripheral blood, taken 28 days after the second AZD1222 dose. The CDR3 loop reads CASSQDGLRWGTIYF. The sequenced DNA is TGCGCCAGCAGCCAAGATGGATTAAGGTGGGGCACCATATATTTT.